This T cell receptor (beta chain) was sequenced in a study of T cells expressing NK-cell markers. TCRdb re-called the 5' RACE reads; one entry per CDR3 protein, DNA not given. Here the sample table reports 400,000 or so distinct CDR3 sequences. CDR3 length: 17 amino acids. The germline V gene encodes CDR1 KGHSH and CDR2 LQKENI. The chain recombines TRBV18 with TRBJ2-7; TCRdb's D gene call, TRBD1, goes unchecked for lack of DNA. This clonotype originated in a woman aged 45-60 years in good health. Sequencing used blood T cells: a sorted CD56 or NKG2C T cell subset, CD4+ or CD8+ T cells, or bulk PBMC T cells (not recorded which). This chain's CDR3 is CASSPKRGTALTYEQYF.